The T cell receptor gamma chain described here comes from a study of γδ T cells in repeated Plasmodium falciparum infection. This clone has more than one count but fewer than ten. A far more abundant clone sits one base away, making this likely a read error. Other DNA sequences within the sample encode an identical CDR3. Germline V CDR1 and CDR2: GITISATS, ISYDGTV (reference sequence). The length of the CDR3 is 13 residues. Bulk repertoires came from Vgamma9/Vdelta2+ or Vdelta2-negative gammadelta T cells flow-sorted from PBMC. TCRdb re-called the multiplex PCR reads using CATT. The sample consists of some 14,000 gamma-chain clones, 1.6% of them appearing once.

The sample consisted of gamma-delta T cells from blood. The V gene is TRGV9, the J gene TRGJ1 or TRGJ2. The J gene, left out of TCRdb, was set here by checking the DNA against germline. The clonotype originates from a pool of human donors (malaria-infected and uninfected, not separated). CDR3 region: CALWDSNYYKKLF. Here the CDR3 DNA reads TGTGCCTTGTGGGATTCGAATTACTATAAGAAACTCTTT.